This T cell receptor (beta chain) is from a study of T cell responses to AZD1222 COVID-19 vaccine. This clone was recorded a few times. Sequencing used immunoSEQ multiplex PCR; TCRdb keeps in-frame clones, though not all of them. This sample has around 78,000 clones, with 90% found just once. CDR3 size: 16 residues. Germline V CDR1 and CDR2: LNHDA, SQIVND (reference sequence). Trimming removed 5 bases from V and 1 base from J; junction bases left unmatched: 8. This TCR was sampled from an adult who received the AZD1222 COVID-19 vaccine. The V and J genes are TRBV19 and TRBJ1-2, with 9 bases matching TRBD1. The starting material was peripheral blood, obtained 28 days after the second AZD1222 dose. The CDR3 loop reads CASSEQGARGNYGYTF. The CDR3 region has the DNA TGTGCCAGTAGTGAACAGGGGGCGCGGGGTAACTATGGCTACACCTTC.